This T cell receptor beta chain is drawn from a study of technical replicates of blood from a handful of donors. Assay: immunoSEQ multiplex PCR; the TCRdb copy retains only in-frame clones and omits some. The sample carries 55,000 to 80,000 clones, about nine tenths recorded once. CDR3 length: 17 amino acids. What was sequenced was T cells isolated from PBMCs. The clonotype was recovered from a human donor in good health. V and J are TRBV21-1 and TRBJ2-3; the table's TRBD2 call for D was not verified on the DNA. TRBV21-1 is a pseudogene locus. CDR3 region: CASSPTSGRAVTDTQYF. The CDR3 DNA is TGTGCCAGCAGCCCGACTAGCGGGAGGGCAGTAACAGATACGCAGTATTTT.